This TCR beta chain was recovered during a study of T cells in Graves' hyperthyroidism and ophthalmopathy. V shed 2 bases and J 7 bases; nucleotides not matched to a gene: 5. The CDR3 contains 15 residues. Per the germline V gene, CDR1 is SEHNR and CDR2 is FQNEAQ (reference sequence). Clinical symptoms, serum thyroxine, TRAb, thyroid ultrasound and orbital computed tomography informed diagnoses. The PBMCs were taken from around 9.1 ml of fresh peripheral blood. Using RNA transcripts as the source, TCR beta CDR3 regions were amplified. Primed by the HTBI set, a first-round RT-PCR was run on the TCR CDR3. Via MiXCR, TCRdb re-called the multiplex PCR reads, giving one row per CDR3 protein. The table lists approximately 400,000 distinct CDR3 sequences, over 11% of them singletons, with approximately 11% in the top ten.

This chain joins TRBV7-9 and TRBJ1-4; 9 bases are a match to TRBD1. What was sequenced was blood. The origin of this receptor is a woman in her sixties or seventies with Graves' hyperthyroidism. CDR3: CASSLRTGEGEKLFF. In nucleotides, the CDR3 is TGTGCCAGCAGCTTAAGGACAGGGGAGGGTGAAAAACTGTTTTTT.